This is a list of T cell receptor beta chains from one sample in a study of post-analysis software for immune sequencing data. TCRdb re-called the PCR reads through MiXCR, storing one row per CDR3 protein. The sample has around 260,000 distinct CDR3 sequences; 36% are singletons. Sequenced: blood. The receptors derive from a girl aged 5-17 years with multiple sclerosis. Each CDR3 is given without its conserved first and last residue. The D gene is left open where the match is weak.

j_gene,d_gene,v_gene,CDR3aa
TRBJ2-2,TRBD1,TRBV10-2,ASNPTGAGELF
TRBJ2-1,.,TRBV10-3,AISESWEQF
TRBJ2-3,TRBD2,TRBV15,ATSRDPTSGGSTGRYTQY
TRBJ2-7,TRBD1,TRBV7-6,ASTAGGSYEQY
TRBJ2-1,TRBD1,TRBV20-1,SARDPDRGLYNEQF
TRBJ1-6,TRBD1,TRBV4-1,ASSHRDRERSPLH
TRBJ1-5,.,TRBV5-1,ASSPDGISNQPQH
TRBJ2-3,TRBD1,TRBV20-1,SAPTGLTDTQY
TRBJ2-7,.,TRBV7-9,ASSLAPTGSEQY
TRBJ2-3,.,TRBV7-9,ASSPLMTGSTDTQY
TRBJ1-1,TRBD1,TRBV7-2,ASSSTTGVGTEAF
TRBJ2-1,.,TRBV14,ASSQYLNRANEQF
TRBJ2-1,.,TRBV7-3,ASSQAGQNNEQF
.,.,TRBV4-2,ASSQSTGGTYRNEQY
TRBJ1-5,TRBD1,TRBV7-9,ASSAGQTVYSNQPQH
TRBJ1-2,.,TRBV9,ASSVGGGSEGYT
TRBJ1-1,.,TRBV28,ASSSTLRAGGAF
TRBJ2-1,TRBD2,TRBV6-2/TRBV6-3,ASSSSGDSYNEQF
TRBJ2-1,.,TRBV10-2,ASSAQGPLNEQF
TRBJ2-2,TRBD1,TRBV11-2,ASMGQFNTGELF
TRBJ2-3,TRBD2,TRBV6-5,ASSSRTSDTDTQY
TRBJ2-1,TRBD2,TRBV6-5,ASSYAGGAYSEQF
TRBJ2-1,TRBD2,TRBV4-1,ASSASSRRTRNTNEQF
TRBJ2-2,.,TRBV3-1,ASSLRSAGELF
TRBJ2-1,.,TRBV20-1,SATGSESYNEQF
TRBJ1-2,.,TRBV29-1,SVGFDRNYGYT
TRBJ1-1,TRBD1,TRBV2,ASRLDRGNTEAF
TRBJ1-2,TRBD1,TRBV28,ASRSGTGGIQANYGYT
TRBJ2-3,.,TRBV20-1,SARATTDTQY
TRBJ1-5,.,TRBV2,ASSVDSGGNQPQH
TRBJ2-5,.,TRBV7-2,ASSLDRGLSKETQY
TRBJ1-1,.,TRBV2,ASSSVGEEAF
TRBJ2-5,.,TRBV7-3,ASSARVGETQY
TRBJ1-2,.,TRBV5-1,ASSLNPGTTYGYT
TRBJ1-2,TRBD1,TRBV7-8,ASSYVDRGGYT
TRBJ2-7,.,TRBV6-1,ASSDSADAYEQY
TRBJ1-1,.,TRBV7-2,ASKLPRNTEAF
TRBJ2-3,.,TRBV3-1,ASSRYGGVGTDTQY
TRBJ1-5,.,TRBV20-1,SARARGQPQH
TRBJ1-5,.,TRBV20-1,SAIDPTGNEGNQPQH
TRBJ2-5,.,TRBV10-3,AISEQGEETQY
TRBJ2-7,.,TRBV7-8,ASSPGPFYEQY
TRBJ2-1,.,TRBV20-1,GASPSRPTYNEQF
.,TRBD2,TRBV5-1,ASSQLAGEGREQY
TRBJ1-2,.,TRBV11-2,ASRGPRVNYGYT
TRBJ2-5,TRBD2,TRBV20-1,SARERPSGGFKTQY
TRBJ2-5,TRBD2,TRBV20-1,SARILAEGETQY
TRBJ2-1,TRBD1,TRBV11-2,ASSLYRDRVGDEQF
TRBJ1-1,.,TRBV29-1,SVEREMNTEAF
TRBJ1-3,.,TRBV29-1,SVDPQGRGNTIY
TRBJ2-5,TRBD2,TRBV11-2,ASSLSPTSGGGAETQY
TRBJ2-1,.,TRBV20-1,SASQGGGSLAEQF
TRBJ1-6,TRBD1,TRBV20-1,SAKEGGDGSPLH
TRBJ2-1,TRBD1,TRBV5-1,ASESTGGTGNEQF